A selection of T cell receptor beta chains follows, all from one sample in a study of T cell repertoires in cytomegalovirus infection. No cognate antigen is known for these TCRs. TCRdb recomputed calls from the reads with MiXCR, one row per CDR3 protein. The table has some 350,000 distinct CDR3 sequences, about 34% seen once. Source: cultured PBMCs, taken from culture after CMV antigen stimulation. The receptors shown here come from a human donor in good health (CMV status not recorded). Some clones in this sample may be carry-over from other donors' samples. CDR3s include the opening cysteine and the closing phenylalanine or tryptophan.

TRBJ2-1,TRBV7-2,CASSPGVNEQFF
TRBJ2-1,TRBV7-6,CASSFDLAGDNEQFF
TRBJ2-1,TRBV11-3,CASSVAANEQFF
TRBJ2-1,TRBV7-2,CASTRQGGGFSHNEQFF
TRBJ2-2,TRBV29-1,CSVETGDFTGELFF
TRBJ2-7,TRBV11-1,CASSSLDRGGEQYF
TRBJ1-4,TRBV6-1,CACSIGRINEKLFF
TRBJ2-5,TRBV9,CASSVATTSGRASETQYF
TRBJ1-2,TRBV7-2,CASSLVTGGDYGYTF
TRBJ2-3,TRBV6-2/TRBV6-3,CASSYQGGRTDTQYF
TRBJ2-3,TRBV4-2,CASSQETSGSTDTQYF
TRBJ2-2,TRBV5-3,CASRRDYRTGELFF
TRBJ2-1,TRBV7-2,CASSGASGSQEQFF
TRBJ1-1,TRBV11-3,CASSDRRTTTEAFF
TRBJ2-1,TRBV7-2,CASSLAEASRHEQFF
TRBJ2-6,TRBV12-3/TRBV12-4,CASSLRRPSGANVLTF
TRBJ2-5,TRBV19,CASRGTGLIMETQYF
TRBJ1-4,TRBV7-9,CASSKTGDEVIGKLFF
TRBJ1-5,TRBV7-9,CASSPPGGQPQHF
TRBJ1-1,TRBV7-9,CASSADQGLNTEAFF
TRBJ1-2,TRBV7-2,CASSRGRGPRLLYGYTF
TRBJ2-7,TRBV28,CASSLWGGDYEQYF
TRBJ2-5,TRBV28,CASSSDGAGGPRQETQYF
TRBJ2-7,TRBV4-3,CASSPARGYEQYF
TRBJ1-1,TRBV7-2,CASSLDRERMNTEAFF
TRBJ2-1,TRBV12-3/TRBV12-4,CASSLTVADEQFF
TRBJ2-2,TRBV7-6,CASSLGSSGELFF
TRBJ2-1,TRBV7-6,CASSSTQSYNEQFF
TRBJ1-2,TRBV7-2,CASSLQSQRDGYTF
TRBJ1-1,TRBV7-9,CASSLGIDTEAFF